This TCR beta chain was sequenced for a study of blood T cells in healthy people across ages. Study-wide points: Investigators treated diversity estimates from one million T cells as underestimates.

Together with a sample-barcoded 5' primer, a J-beta primer mix was included in a second PCR lasting roughly 6 to 12 cycles. Every molecule of cDNA carried a tag from a template-switch adaptor with 12 random nucleotides. One entry per CDR3 protein, called by TCRdb with MiXCR from the 5' RACE reads. Here the sample spans about 620,000 distinct CDR3 sequences, over 40% being singletons. Healthy Russian Caucasian donors spanned ages about 6 to 100 years. Each sample used at least 6.5 million PBMCs. As for this clonotype: Its antigen is as yet unknown.

Sequencing was performed on blood. This receptor was identified in a woman aged 80 or over in good health.

CDR3: CAISDHGGAGGPNEQYF. In DNA form, the CDR3 reads TGTGCCATCAGTGATCACGGGGGGGCGGGAGGTCCCAATGAGCAGTACTTC. The chain carries TRBV10-3 and TRBJ2-5, with 8 bases that match TRBD2. Germline V gene lookup returns CDR1 ENHRY and CDR2 SYGVKD. With V trimmed by 3 bases and J by 11 bases, 20 bases remained unmatched. The CDR3 length is 17 residues.